These 22 T cell receptor beta chains were sequenced from one sample in a study of low-dose radiotherapy and immunotherapy resistance in tumors. Both TCRalpha and TCRbeta chains were reverse transcribed with V-gene-specific primers. For amplifying TCRs, the PCR ran for around 20 cycles with Phusion, which was used together with a constant-region primer and the adapter on the V primers. Each CDR3 protein gets one entry after TCRdb re-called the reads with MiXCR. Among 80,000 or so distinct CDR3 sequences, around a sixth were seen once, and the ten largest hold approximately 1.5%. The time point is: after trial treatment. Regarding treatment: LDRT plus nivolumab, ipilimumab, low-dose cyclophosphamide and aspirin (RACIN trial). Sample: PBMCs, taken after low-dose radiotherapy plus immunotherapy. The receptors originated from a male donor with prostate cancer.

This clonotype was recorded many times. This chain joins TRBV12-3 or TRBV12-4 and TRBJ2-2, with TRBD2 matching 12 bases. V trimming: 6 bases; J trimming: 6 bases; junction bases outside the gene matches: 8. The CDR3 has 16 amino acids. CDR3 amino acids: CASSSASGRAAGELFF. CDR3 DNA sequence: TGTGCCAGCAGCTCCGCTAGCGGGAGGGCGGCCGGGGAGCTGTTTTTT.

This clonotype was recorded a few times. The V and J genes are TRBV24-1 and TRBJ2-1; 10 bases are shared with TRBD2. The CDR3 is 15 amino acids. Germline V gene sequence: CDR1 KGHDR, CDR2 SFDVKD. V dropped 5 bases and J dropped 6; count of bases not matched to a gene: 6. CDR3 amino acids: CATSASLAGINEQFF. For the CDR3, the DNA is TGTGCCACCAGTGCTTCACTAGCGGGGATCAATGAGCAGTTCTTC.

Note on this clonotype: The DNA is left out, because the CDR3 cannot be placed on it with certainty; the CDR3 is given as TCRdb lists it. This chain joins TRBV6-2 or TRBV6-3 and TRBJ2-2; TRBD1 reflects the table's D call only, with no check against the DNA. A total of 15 residues make up the CDR3, ends included. Germline V lookup: CDR1 MNHEY, CDR2 SVGEGT. Here the CDR3 reads CASSYSGDPGELFFF.

This clonotype is categorized as medium-sized (0.01 to 0.1%). The junction and the germline gene differ at one end; a read error may be behind it. The chain links TRBV7-2 to TRBJ1-5, with 9 bases identical to TRBD1. The germline gives CDR1 SGHTA, CDR2 FQGNSA. The CDR3 is made up of 16 amino acids. In nucleotides, the CDR3 is TGCGCCAGCAGCCCTGGCACCGGGACAGGGAATCAGCCCCAGCATTTT. Protein product: CASSPGTGTGNQPQHF.

The chain couples TRBV18 to TRBJ2-5, with TRBD1 identical over 8 bases. Germline V CDR1 and CDR2: KGHSH, LQKENI. V gave up 2 bases and J gave up 4 bases; unmatched junction bases: 12. The CDR3 runs to 17 residues. The CDR3 here is CASSPSLWTGLSETQYF. In nucleotides, the CDR3 is TGTGCCAGCTCACCAAGTTTGTGGACAGGGCTCTCAGAGACCCAGTACTTC.

The CDR3 DNA reads as TGTGCCAGCAGCTTGGCTAGCGGGGGGGTAGGTGAGCAGTTCTTC. Protein product: CASSLASGGVGEQFF. This sequence joins TRBV5-4 and TRBJ2-1, with 12 bases matching TRBD2. Germline V lookup: CDR1 SGHNT, CDR2 YYREEE (reference sequence). The J segment lost 9 bases and the V segment lost 0 bases, leaving 4 bases of the junction unmatched. This CDR3 has 15 residues.

The sample holds a few counts of this clonotype. J is TRBJ2-3 and V is TRBV18; TRBD2 might be the D (5 bases). The CDR3 length is 16 residues. Looked up from germline, CDR1 is KGHSH and CDR2 is LQKENI. Deletions cut 0 bases from V and 4 bases from J, with 14 bases between. The CDR3 loop is CASSPPGVASADTQYF. The CDR3 DNA sequence: TGTGCCAGCTCACCACCTGGGGTAGCGTCGGCAGATACGCAGTATTTT.

The sample holds many counts of this clonotype. This rearrangement joins TRBV9 to TRBJ2-5, with no clear D. Germline V gene lookup returns CDR1 SGDLS and CDR2 YYNGEE. Trimming cost V 3 bases and J 4 bases, with 13 bases left between them. The CDR3 runs to 14 residues. The CDR3 DNA reads as TGTGCCAGCAGCGCCACCAGAGGTAGAGAGACCCAGTACTTC. Translation gives CASSATRGRETQYF.

As regards this clonotype: With only one base between it and a far larger clone, this is likely a read error. Here the CDR3 DNA reads TGTGCCAGCAGCATAGGCAGTAGCGGACCCTACGAGCAGTACTTC. Protein: CASSIGSSGPYEQYF. The chain employs TRBV5-1 and TRBJ2-7, with a weak D call TRBD2 (6 bases). The CDR3 is 15 residues long. The germline V gene encodes CDR1 SGHRS and CDR2 YFSETQ.

This clonotype was observed many times. The chain uses TRBV20-1 and TRBJ2-3, with 10 bases aligning to TRBD2. The CDR3 loop spans 15 amino acids. Germline V gene data show CDR1 as DFQATT and CDR2 as SNEGSKA (reference sequence). Trimming removed 1 base from V and 4 bases from J; junction bases left unmatched: 5. CDR3 in amino acids: CSARGPSGSSDTQYF. CDR3 coding DNA: TGCAGTGCTAGAGGCCCTAGCGGGAGTTCAGATACGCAGTATTTT.

Many counts were recorded for this clonotype. The V call is TRBV20-1, the J call TRBJ2-3; D ambiguous. This CDR3 contains 15 residues. V dropped 0 bases and J dropped 0 bases, with 10 bases sitting between them. The germline CDR1 and CDR2 sequences are DFQATT and SNEGSKA (reference sequence). CDR3 nucleotide sequence: TGCAGTGCTAGAGATGGAGAGACTAGCACAGATACGCAGTATTTT. This translates into CSARDGETSTDTQYF.

This clonotype was seen repeatedly, ten times or more. The V call is TRBV2, the J call TRBJ2-1; possibly TRBD1 for D (6 bases). V shed 6 bases and J shed 2 bases, with 20 bases lying between them. The CDR3 length is 17 residues. CDR1 is SNHLY, CDR2 FYNNEI, per germline. The CDR3 nucleotides are TGTGCCAGCAGACACCCGAACCCGGGACAACCCTACAATGAGCAGTTCTTC. This codes for CASRHPNPGQPYNEQFF.

At least ten counts were recorded for this clonotype. The chain is built from TRBV4-1 and TRBJ2-5; 7 positions match TRBD1. V was clipped by 4 bases and J by 5 bases; unmatched bases: 7. Per the germline V gene, CDR1 is MGHRA and CDR2 is YSYEKL. CDR3 length: 14 amino acids. The CDR3 nucleotides are TGCGCCAGCAGCCCAGGACAGGCGTCGGAGACCCAGTACTTC. It yields the protein CASSPGQASETQYF.

This clonotype was observed many times. The chain is built from TRBV5-1 and TRBJ2-1; D remains ambiguous. The CDR3 consists of 16 residues. The germline CDR1 and CDR2 sequences are SGHRS and YFSETQ. V was trimmed by 0 bases and J by 1 base, leaving 11 bases between them. CDR3 DNA sequence: TGCGCCAGCAGCTTGGCCGGAGCTATATCCTACAATGAGCAGTTCTTC. Its protein is CASSLAGAISYNEQFF.

This clonotype was recorded at least ten times. V and J are TRBV14 and TRBJ1-3, with D unresolved. Germline V gene data show CDR1 as SGHDN and CDR2 as FVKESK. The CDR3 runs to 16 residues. V lost 3 bases and J 2 bases, leaving 14 bases between the germline ends. CDR3 DNA: TGTGCCAGCAGCCAGCACTCCCCCTCTGCTGGAAACACCATATATTTT. Translated: CASSQHSPSAGNTIYF.

In this sample, this clonotype turned up many times. This sequence joins TRBV6-2 or TRBV6-3 and TRBJ2-2; tentatively, D is TRBD1 (6 bases). V lost 5 bases and J lost 7, with 11 bases in between. The CDR3 consists of 13 residues. From germline, CDR1 is MNHEY and CDR2 SVGEGT. CDR3 sequence (DNA): TGTGCCAGCAGTATTCAGGGGTACGGGGAGCTGTTTTTT. Its translation: CASSIQGYGELFF.

V usage is TRBV12-3 or TRBV12-4 and J usage is TRBJ1-1; D remains ambiguous. The V end was cut by 5 bases, the J end by 4 bases, with 8 bases between. The CDR3 runs to 12 residues. CDR3 nucleotides: TGTGCCAGCAGTCGCAGTGGCACTGAAGCTTTCTTT. Translation: CASSRSGTEAFF.

The chain uses TRBV28 and TRBJ2-1; 8 nucleotides agree with TRBD2. After removal of 5 bases from V and 6 bases from J, the junction contained 9 bases not matched to a gene. Germline V gene lookup returns CDR1 MDHEN and CDR2 SYDVKM. The CDR3 runs 15 residues. In DNA, the CDR3 is TGTGCCAGCAGTCTAGGGACTAGGCAAAGCAATGAGCAGTTCTTC. It specifies CASSLGTRQSNEQFF.

V and J are TRBV11-1 and TRBJ2-5; 8 bases align to TRBD2. V shed 2 bases and J 4 bases; nucleotides not matched to a gene: 6. CDR1 and CDR2 (germline): SGHAT, FQDESV (reference sequence). The CDR3 loop spans 15 amino acids. This CDR3 is CASSLWQREPETQYF. As DNA, the CDR3 is TGTGCCAGCAGCTTATGGCAGCGGGAGCCAGAGACCCAGTACTTC.

This clonotype has a count of ten or more. The genes are TRBV6-6 and TRBJ1-2; 8 bases line up with TRBD1. Trimming removed 6 bases from V and 6 bases from J; junction bases left unmatched: 6. Germline V gene sequence: CDR1 MNHNY, CDR2 SVGAGI (reference sequence). The CDR3 is made up of 13 amino acids. Written as DNA, the CDR3 is TGTGCCAGCAGCCATCGGACAGGGAATGGCTACACCTTC. It encodes CASSHRTGNGYTF.

This clonotype was recorded at least ten times. The chain employs TRBV30 and TRBJ2-5; tentatively, D is TRBD2 (6 bases). CDR3 length: 13 amino acids. Trimming took 5 bases from V and 1 from J, leaving 11 bases between them. Germline lookup yields CDR1 GTSNPN and CDR2 SVGIG (reference sequence). CDR3 protein: CAWAGRTQETQYF. DNA of the CDR3: TGTGCCTGGGCGGGGCGTACCCAAGAGACCCAGTACTTC. Together with reference TRBV30 and TRBJ2-5, the CDR3 gives the full variable domain: SQTIHQWPATLVQPVGSPLSLECTVEGTSNPNLYWYRQAAGRGLQLLFYSVGIGQISSEVPQNLSASRPQDRQFILSSKKLLLSDSGFYLCAWAGRTQETQYFGPGTRLLVL.

In its sample, this clonotype was seen many times. The chain carries TRBV11-2 and TRBJ2-7; a possible D gene is TRBD1 (5 bases). This CDR3 has 14 residues. Germline-derived CDR1 and CDR2 are SGHAT and FQNNGV. The V and J ends lost 1 base and 2 bases respectively, with 9 bases between them. The CDR3 sequence: CASSLVRGTYEQYF. CDR3 bases: TGTGCCAGCAGCTTAGTAAGGGGTACCTACGAGCAGTACTTC.